A selection of T cell receptor beta chains follows, all from one sample in a study of blood T cell repertoires in COVID-19. TCRdb's table, derived via immunoSEQ multiplex PCR, lists solely in-frame clones and lacks some. The profile shows around 200,000 clones, approximately 83% of them singletons. Sequenced: peripheral blood. These receptors were obtained from a woman aged 40 to 50 with COVID-19, enrolled during active disease. Each CDR3 is given with its conserved first and last residue. The order of the fields is CDR3 DNA, CDR3 protein, J gene, clone size, V gene, D gene. A D gene is named only where the DNA matches it firmly. Clone size is not always given. Where it is, it says once, few, many or a class for expanded clones.

CDR3nt: TGTGCCAGCCGACAGGGGTCAGGCGAGCAGTACTTC
CDR3aa: CASRQGSGEQYF
j_gene: TRBJ2-7
abundance: NA
v_gene: TRBV19
d_gene: TRBD1

CDR3nt: TGCGCCAGCCCTTCGGTCCGGTTGAACACTGAAGCTTTCTTT
CDR3aa: CASPSVRLNTEAFF
j_gene: TRBJ1-1
abundance: NA
v_gene: TRBV4-1
d_gene: NA

CDR3nt: TGTGCCAGCAGTGGGGGGAATCAGCCCCAGCATTTT
CDR3aa: CASSGGNQPQHF
j_gene: TRBJ1-5
abundance: NA
v_gene: TRBV7-8
d_gene: NA

CDR3nt: TGTGCCAGCACTAAATCTGCCGCCAATGAGCAGTTCTTC
CDR3aa: CASTKSAANEQFF
j_gene: TRBJ2-1
abundance: NA
v_gene: TRBV7-3
d_gene: NA

CDR3nt: TGCGCCAGCAGCCAGGGACAGGGGATTAACTATGGCTACACCTTC
CDR3aa: CASSQGQGINYGYTF
j_gene: TRBJ1-2
abundance: NA
v_gene: TRBV4-1
d_gene: TRBD1

CDR3nt: TGTGCCAGTAGAACGGGATCCGAGGAGACCCAGTACTTC
CDR3aa: CASRTGSEETQYF
j_gene: TRBJ2-5
abundance: NA
v_gene: TRBV19
d_gene: NA

CDR3nt: TGTGCCAGCAGGGGGCGACCAGAAGCTTTCTTT
CDR3aa: CASRGRPEAFF
j_gene: TRBJ1-1
abundance: few
v_gene: TRBV28
d_gene: NA

CDR3nt: TGTGCCAGCAGTTTTCCCCCCGAGGGACAGGGAGTGCAGCCCCAGCATTTT
CDR3aa: CASSFPPEGQGVQPQHF
j_gene: TRBJ1-5
abundance: NA
v_gene: TRBV28
d_gene: TRBD1

CDR3nt: TGTGCCAGTAGTATCGATCGTGTAGCTAACTATGGCTACACCTTC
CDR3aa: CASSIDRVANYGYTF
j_gene: TRBJ1-2
abundance: NA
v_gene: TRBV19
d_gene: NA

CDR3nt: TGCGCCAGCAAGGCCCCTCCGGGACTAGCGGGGGGGCCCGGAGATACGCAGTATTTT
CDR3aa: CASKAPPGLAGGPGDTQYF
j_gene: TRBJ2-3
abundance: NA
v_gene: TRBV4-1
d_gene: TRBD2

CDR3nt: TGCGCCAGCAGCCCGGGACTAGCGGGGAACACCGGGGAGCTGTTTTTT
CDR3aa: CASSPGLAGNTGELFF
j_gene: TRBJ2-2
abundance: NA
v_gene: TRBV4-1
d_gene: TRBD2

CDR3nt: TGTGCCAGCAGCTTGCGGGCTAGCGGGGCGGCAGATACGCAGTATTTT
CDR3aa: CASSLRASGAADTQYF
j_gene: TRBJ2-3
abundance: NA
v_gene: TRBV5-4
d_gene: TRBD2

CDR3nt: TGTGCCACCAGACAAGCGGGAGCCGATGAGCAGTTCTTC
CDR3aa: CATRQAGADEQFF
j_gene: TRBJ2-1
abundance: NA
v_gene: TRBV15
d_gene: TRBD2

CDR3nt: TGTGCCAGCAGCCAACGAAGCAAAAGAGAAGGCTACACCTTC
CDR3aa: CASSQRSKREGYTF
j_gene: TRBJ1-2
abundance: NA
v_gene: TRBV14
d_gene: NA

CDR3nt: TGTGCCAGCAGCTCCCTAGACAGGGCTAGTGGGGCCCAGTACTTC
CDR3aa: CASSSLDRASGAQYF
j_gene: TRBJ2-5
abundance: NA
v_gene: TRBV5-6
d_gene: TRBD1

CDR3nt: TGTGCCAGCAGTGAAGGGCGGACTAATGAAAAACTGTTTTTT
CDR3aa: CASSEGRTNEKLFF
j_gene: TRBJ1-4
abundance: once
v_gene: TRBV6-1
d_gene: NA

CDR3nt: TGCGCCAGCAGCCCGGGAGGATCCTACGAGCAGTACTTC
CDR3aa: CASSPGGSYEQYF
j_gene: TRBJ2-7
abundance: NA
v_gene: TRBV4-1
d_gene: TRBD2

CDR3nt: TGTGCCAGCAGCCCCCAACGCGGGGGTAATGAGCAGTTCTTC
CDR3aa: CASSPQRGGNEQFF
j_gene: TRBJ2-1
abundance: many
v_gene: TRBV11-2
d_gene: TRBD2

CDR3nt: TGTGCCAGCAGCTCCGACGCCGGGGGGTTCGCCAATGAGCAGTTCTTC
CDR3aa: CASSSDAGGFANEQFF
j_gene: TRBJ2-1
abundance: NA
v_gene: TRBV7-9
d_gene: TRBD2

CDR3nt: TGTGCCAGTAGGGAACAGGGCTACACCTTC
CDR3aa: CASREQGYTF
j_gene: TRBJ1-2
abundance: few
v_gene: TRBV19
d_gene: NA

CDR3nt: TGTGCCAGCAGTTCCGGGGTAGCGGCTAGGCACGCCCGGGAGCAGTTCTTC
CDR3aa: CASSSGVAARHAREQFF
j_gene: TRBJ2-1
abundance: NA
v_gene: TRBV6-2/TRBV6-3
d_gene: NA

CDR3nt: TGTGCCAGCAGTTACAGGGGTGAGCAGTTCTTC
CDR3aa: CASSYRGEQFF
j_gene: TRBJ2-1
abundance: NA
v_gene: TRBV2
d_gene: TRBD1

CDR3nt: TGTGCCAGCAGCTTTGGGTCTAGCGGAGTTTACAATGAGCAGTTCTTC
CDR3aa: CASSFGSSGVYNEQFF
j_gene: TRBJ2-1
abundance: NA
v_gene: TRBV5-8
d_gene: TRBD2

CDR3nt: TGTGCCAGCAGTTCACTAGCGGGGGGGTTTTCCTACAATGAGCAGTTCTTC
CDR3aa: CASSSLAGGFSYNEQFF
j_gene: TRBJ2-1
abundance: NA
v_gene: TRBV13
d_gene: TRBD2

CDR3nt: TGTGCCAGCATACAACAGCCCAATCAGCCCCAGCATTTT
CDR3aa: CASIQQPNQPQHF
j_gene: TRBJ1-5
abundance: NA
v_gene: TRBV2
d_gene: NA

CDR3nt: TGCAGCGCCCTAACCGGGACAGGGCACCCCTACGAGCAGTACTTC
CDR3aa: CSALTGTGHPYEQYF
j_gene: TRBJ2-7
abundance: NA
v_gene: TRBV29-1
d_gene: TRBD1

CDR3nt: TGCAGCGTTGGCCTAGGGGGACGCGTGAACACTGAAGCTTTCTTT
CDR3aa: CSVGLGGRVNTEAFF
j_gene: TRBJ1-1
abundance: NA
v_gene: TRBV29-1
d_gene: NA

CDR3nt: TGTGCCACCAGTGTTGGGACAGATAATTCACCCCTCCACTTT
CDR3aa: CATSVGTDNSPLHF
j_gene: TRBJ1-6
abundance: NA
v_gene: TRBV24-1
d_gene: TRBD1

CDR3nt: TGTGCCAGCAGTTTGACAGGGCTGAGCGGCTACACCTTC
CDR3aa: CASSLTGLSGYTF
j_gene: TRBJ1-2
abundance: NA
v_gene: TRBV6-4
d_gene: TRBD1

CDR3nt: TGTGCCAGCATGAAAACGGACAGCAATTCACCCCTCCACTTT
CDR3aa: CASMKTDSNSPLHF
j_gene: TRBJ1-6
abundance: NA
v_gene: TRBV7-8
d_gene: NA

CDR3nt: TGTGCCAGCAGCTTGTCTTACCGACTAGTCGATGAGCAGTTCTTC
CDR3aa: CASSLSYRLVDEQFF
j_gene: TRBJ2-1
abundance: NA
v_gene: TRBV5-4
d_gene: NA

CDR3nt: TGTGCCAGTAGTACAGGATACGAGCAGTACTTC
CDR3aa: CASSTGYEQYF
j_gene: TRBJ2-7
abundance: NA
v_gene: TRBV19
d_gene: NA

CDR3nt: TGTGCCAGCAGCTGGGACAGGGGGCATGGAAACACCATATATTTT
CDR3aa: CASSWDRGHGNTIYF
j_gene: TRBJ1-3
abundance: NA
v_gene: TRBV7-9
d_gene: TRBD1

CDR3nt: TGTGCCAGCACCCAGGGAGGGCTGCAAGAGACCCAGTACTTC
CDR3aa: CASTQGGLQETQYF
j_gene: TRBJ2-5
abundance: once
v_gene: TRBV28
d_gene: TRBD2

CDR3nt: TGTGCCAGCAGCGCTACTAGCGGGGTCACAGATACGCAGTATTTT
CDR3aa: CASSATSGVTDTQYF
j_gene: TRBJ2-3
abundance: NA
v_gene: TRBV9
d_gene: TRBD2

CDR3nt: TGTGCCAGCAGTTACTCTGGAGGGGCAGGGCGGTCCCAGCATTTT
CDR3aa: CASSYSGGAGRSQHF
j_gene: TRBJ1-5
abundance: NA
v_gene: TRBV6-5
d_gene: NA

CDR3nt: TGTGCCAGCAGTACCGGGACAGGATATACAGATACGCAGTATTTT
CDR3aa: CASSTGTGYTDTQYF
j_gene: TRBJ2-3
abundance: NA
v_gene: TRBV27
d_gene: TRBD1

CDR3nt: TGTGCCAGCAGCTCCGACACGGGGGGGCTCGGGAATGAGCAGTTCTTC
CDR3aa: CASSSDTGGLGNEQFF
j_gene: TRBJ2-1
abundance: NA
v_gene: TRBV7-9
d_gene: TRBD2

CDR3nt: TGTGCCAGCAGTTACAACAGCCCGAACACCGGGGAGCTGTTTTTT
CDR3aa: CASSYNSPNTGELFF
j_gene: TRBJ2-2
abundance: NA
v_gene: TRBV6-5
d_gene: NA

CDR3nt: TGTGCCAGCAGTCACTCCTACGAGCAGTACTTC
CDR3aa: CASSHSYEQYF
j_gene: TRBJ2-7
abundance: NA
v_gene: TRBV6-5
d_gene: NA

CDR3nt: TGCGCCAGCAGCCAAGTAGATGGAATGAGGCAGGGGAAAAACATTCAGTACTTC
CDR3aa: CASSQVDGMRQGKNIQYF
j_gene: TRBJ2-4
abundance: NA
v_gene: TRBV4-1
d_gene: NA

CDR3nt: TGTGCCAGCAGTGAACAGGGGGCCACCTACGAGCAGTACTTC
CDR3aa: CASSEQGATYEQYF
j_gene: TRBJ2-7
abundance: NA
v_gene: TRBV2
d_gene: TRBD1

CDR3nt: TGTGCCAGCAGCTCCCACAGAATTGAAGCTTTCTTT
CDR3aa: CASSSHRIEAFF
j_gene: TRBJ1-1
abundance: NA
v_gene: TRBV7-9
d_gene: NA

CDR3nt: TGTGCCAGTAGTACGCCGACAGAAAACACTGAAGCTTTCTTT
CDR3aa: CASSTPTENTEAFF
j_gene: TRBJ1-1
abundance: NA
v_gene: TRBV19
d_gene: NA

CDR3nt: TGCAGCGTTGAAGACCAACGGGACAGTAAAAAACTGTTTTTT
CDR3aa: CSVEDQRDSKKLFF
j_gene: TRBJ1-4
abundance: few
v_gene: TRBV29-1
d_gene: TRBD1

CDR3nt: TGTGCCAGTAGTTCAGAAAAATCAGCGATCTATGGGTCCTTCGATGGCTACACCTTC
CDR3aa: CASSSEKSAIYGSFDGYTF
j_gene: TRBJ1-2
abundance: NA
v_gene: TRBV19
d_gene: NA

CDR3nt: TGTGCCAGCAGTCCGGCTCCGGGACAGGGCGACGAGCAGTACTTC
CDR3aa: CASSPAPGQGDEQYF
j_gene: TRBJ2-7
abundance: NA
v_gene: TRBV28
d_gene: TRBD1

CDR3nt: TGCGCCAGCAGCCGGACAGGGAGGGGTTCTGAGCAGTACTTC
CDR3aa: CASSRTGRGSEQYF
j_gene: TRBJ2-7
abundance: NA
v_gene: TRBV4-1
d_gene: NA

CDR3nt: TGTGCCAGCAGCTGGTTAGCGGGGGGGCCGCTAAATGAGCAGTTCTTC
CDR3aa: CASSWLAGGPLNEQFF
j_gene: TRBJ2-1
abundance: NA
v_gene: TRBV13
d_gene: TRBD2

CDR3nt: TGTGCCAGCAGCCACCCCGAGACAGACTACCAAGAGACCCAGTACTTC
CDR3aa: CASSHPETDYQETQYF
j_gene: TRBJ2-5
abundance: NA
v_gene: TRBV5-5
d_gene: NA

CDR3nt: TGCGCCAGCAGCCCCTTTGGGAGGGAAGTTCTCGAGCAGTACTTC
CDR3aa: CASSPFGREVLEQYF
j_gene: TRBJ2-7
abundance: NA
v_gene: TRBV5-1
d_gene: TRBD2

CDR3nt: TGTGCCAGCAGCAGAAGCGGGGCCACCTACGAGCAGTACTTC
CDR3aa: CASSRSGATYEQYF
j_gene: TRBJ2-7
abundance: NA
v_gene: TRBV5-4
d_gene: TRBD2

CDR3nt: TGTGCCAGCAGCAAACTCACAGGGGAAGCTTTCTTT
CDR3aa: CASSKLTGEAFF
j_gene: TRBJ1-1
abundance: NA
v_gene: TRBV7-3
d_gene: NA

CDR3nt: TGTGCCAGCAGTTCCATCGGGACAGGGCTGTATGAAAAACTGTTTTTT
CDR3aa: CASSSIGTGLYEKLFF
j_gene: TRBJ1-4
abundance: NA
v_gene: TRBV27
d_gene: TRBD1

CDR3nt: TGTGCCAGTAGTATCGTAAGCCACGAGCAGTACTTC
CDR3aa: CASSIVSHEQYF
j_gene: TRBJ2-7
abundance: NA
v_gene: TRBV19
d_gene: NA

CDR3nt: TGCGCCAGCAGCTTCAGGGGGCTAGTGGCTGGAAACACCATATATTTT
CDR3aa: CASSFRGLVAGNTIYF
j_gene: TRBJ1-3
abundance: NA
v_gene: TRBV5-1
d_gene: TRBD1

CDR3nt: TGTGCCAGTAGGGATTCCCAGGGCTTTTGGATTTCACCCCTCCACTTT
CDR3aa: CASRDSQGFWISPLHF
j_gene: TRBJ1-6
abundance: NA
v_gene: TRBV19
d_gene: NA

CDR3nt: TGCGCCAGCAGCGTGACTAGTACCTCCTACGAGCAGTACTTC
CDR3aa: CASSVTSTSYEQYF
j_gene: TRBJ2-7
abundance: NA
v_gene: TRBV5-1
d_gene: NA

CDR3nt: TGTGCCAGCAGTTTTGGGGGACTAGCGGTCTACAATGAGCAGTTCTTC
CDR3aa: CASSFGGLAVYNEQFF
j_gene: TRBJ2-1
abundance: NA
v_gene: TRBV27
d_gene: TRBD2

CDR3nt: TGTGCCAGCAGCGTATCTAGCGGGGCCCGAGAGACCCAGTACTTC
CDR3aa: CASSVSSGARETQYF
j_gene: TRBJ2-5
abundance: once
v_gene: TRBV7-2
d_gene: TRBD2